This T cell receptor (beta chain) was sequenced in a study of cytomegalovirus exposure and HLA in healthy donors. Study findings and constraints: Follow-up analysis found HLA locus-dependent TCR association rates, highest for DRB1 and lowest for HLA-C. It was reported in a later analysis that an Asian-associated ancestry cluster showed fewer N-insertions than the approximately 690-donor mean. The investigators catalogued under 200 TCR beta chains as cytomegalovirus-associated. For TCR beta chains, V- and J-gene trimming was later linked to a missense DCLRE1C variant.

Notes on this clone: Its antigen is as yet unknown.

The PCR used 60 Vbeta and 13 Jbeta primers. TCRdb's copy holds only in-frame clones and misses some; the assay was immunoSEQ multiplex PCR. In the table there are about 160,000 clones, approximately 78% of which are singletons. The CDR3 has 13 residues. The V end was cut by 4 bases, the J end by 2 bases, with 11 bases between. From germline, CDR1 is SQVTM and CDR2 ANQGSEA. The specimen was PBMCs. This sequence was found in a girl under 10 years old in good health and CMV-seropositive. The rearrangement links TRBV29-1 to TRBJ1-2; no reliable D call. In DNA form, the CDR3 reads TGCAGCGTTGTACGGGGAGCGAACTATGGCTACACCTTC. Protein product: CSVVRGANYGYTF.